This entry is about one T cell receptor (beta chain). What this receptor recognizes is not known. No base quality values were provided; no much bigger clone lies one nucleotide off. The immunoSEQ Assay, a bias-controlled multiplex PCR, was used to amplify TCRbeta CDR3 regions from genomic DNA. From the authors' description of their analysis: Nucleated cell counts per sample were estimated from amplification of reference gene primers within the assay. Sequence reads were collapsed and filtered to measure the absolute abundance of every unique TCRbeta CDR3 rearrangement. For each sample, productive Simpson clonality was calculated by taking the square root of Simpson's diversity index across productive rearrangements. Entries here come from immuneACCESS through TCRdb and include only in-frame sequences with V and J called. Some clones fail to appear in such tables; in the studies checked, an unresolved V gene covers under half of the shortfall, and the cause of the remainder is unknown. D and trimming were read from the DNA, whereas the V and J calls and clone size are those reported in that table. The table for this sample lists about 440,000 clones; roughly 85% of them were counted only once. The leading ten clones occupy around 1.8% of the sample.

Participants in the prospective study were aged about 18 to 100 years, lived in about two dozen United States geographic areas, and enrolled through a virtual design. To assign participants to cohorts, the prospective study relied on clinical history that participants themselves reported in a screening survey and a study questionnaire. In the prospective study, mobile phlebotomists collected whole blood, serum and a nasopharyngeal or oropharyngeal swab from each participant. Additional blood draws and questionnaires over an approximately two-month period could optionally be provided by prospective study participants. Blood samples from the prospective study were shipped frozen or at room temperature prior to DNA extraction. The data are from a study of blood T cell repertoires in COVID-19 (dated by TCRdb to between 2020 and 2021). In terms of the full investigation: Samples covering the acute and convalescent phases of COVID-19 were provided by collaborators in the United States, Italy and Spain. The material from the prospective study consisted of cDNA or gDNA derived from T cells, B-cell-depleted T cells, or PBMCs. Subjects who had been exposed to COVID-19, were actively infected with it, or had recovered from it provided the deeply sampled blood TCRbeta repertoires that made up the dataset. The repertoires were released in a freely available public database intended as a resource for research on the immune response to SARS-CoV-2. The samples were drawn from the first 160 participants of the ongoing ImmuneRACE study and from about 1,200 subjects provided by 6 global collaborators. A de-identified subject ID, COVID-19 status, age in years and sex were almost always included in the sample metadata. HLA class I and class II types, where available, came from metadata supplied by the sample provider rather than from assay-based typing. What the work shows at the level of the full study, not this receptor alone: The quantity of clinical and demographic metadata differed by source and by participant and was supplied without curation.

From a lookup of the germline V gene, CDR1 and CDR2 are SGHNT and YENEEA. Inclusive of the bounding cysteine and phenylalanine, the CDR3 is 15 residues long. This entry keeps only the CDR3 DNA: 45 bases, framed from base 1. V and J are trimmed by 3 bases and 7 bases, and the gene matches miss 9 bases of the junction. This TCR came from a woman younger than 30 with acute COVID-19. Material: PBMCs or T cells enriched from blood (not recorded which). The chain joins TRBV11-3 to TRBJ2-7, with TRBD2 identical over 10 junction bases. The nucleotide sequence reads as follows: TGTGCCAGCAGCTTCGAAAGCGGGAGGGCCGGAGAGCAGTACTTC. This is translated as CASSFESGRAGEQYF.